This T cell receptor beta chain derives from a study of T cells in Graves' hyperthyroidism and ophthalmopathy. Broader study findings: Expanded thyroid clonotypes (above 0.001) were mostly also found in blood.

This clonotype was recorded only once. The antigen is unknown. A much larger clonotype is one base distant, so this may be a read error. Amplification yielded TCR beta CDR3 regions, with RNA transcripts as the source. TCR CDR3 underwent first-round RT-PCR with the HTBI primer set. TCRdb re-called the multiplex PCR reads through MiXCR, storing one row per CDR3 protein. The sample consists of more than 300,000 distinct CDR3 sequences, more than 12% of them appearing once. Germline V gene lookup returns CDR1 SEHNR and CDR2 FQNEAQ (reference sequence). There are 12 residues in the CDR3. The chain uses TRBV7-9 and TRBJ2-3; D is undetermined. The sample comprised blood. This sequence originates from a woman aged 25 to 39 with Graves' ophthalmopathy. The CDR3 nucleotides read TGTGCCAGCAGCCAATGGGCAGATACGCGGTATTTT. Translated, it gives CASSQWADTRYF. The complete variable domain, with remaining parts taken from reference TRBV7-9 and TRBJ2-3, reads DTGVSQNPRHKITKRGQNVTFRCDPISEHNRLYWYRQTLGQGPEFLTYFQNEAQLEKSRLLSDRFSAERPKGSFSTLEIQRTEQGDSAMYLCASSQWADTRYFGPGTRLTVL.